Following are 2 T cell receptor beta chains from one sample sequenced in a study of blood T cell repertoires in COVID-19. Generated by immunoSEQ multiplex PCR, the TCRdb table keeps only in-frame clones and is missing some. The sample records about 300,000 clones, approximately 84% being singletons. The sample comprised peripheral blood. These receptors were obtained from a human donor with COVID-19, enrolled during active disease. The donor label of this sample is uncertain.

Note on this clone: Relative to the germline gene, one junction end is altered; a read error may explain this. V usage is TRBV7-7 and J usage is TRBJ2-1; TRBD2 matches at 11 bases. This CDR3 contains 15 residues. In germline, CDR1 is SSHAT, CDR2 FNYEAQ (reference sequence). The CDR3 loop reads CASSHSGRDYNEQFF. The CDR3 nucleotides read TGTGCTAGCAGCCATAGCGGGAGGGATTACAATGAGCAGTTCTTC.

The chain joins TRBV19 to TRBJ2-7, with 13 bases that match TRBD2. This CDR3 is 16 amino acids long. CDR1 is LNHDA, CDR2 SQIVND, per germline (reference sequence). V trimming: 5 bases; J trimming: 0 bases; junction bases outside the gene matches: 4. The CDR3 here is CASSVGLAGTSYEQYF. The CDR3 coding sequence is TGTGCCAGTAGTGTGGGACTAGCGGGGACCTCCTACGAGCAGTACTTC.